This TCR beta chain was recorded in a study of T-cell memory formation after mild COVID-19. Study-level points and caveats: Cross-reactive memory appears to have joined, as suggested by some responding clones showing up in pre-infection memory.

TCRdb re-called the 5' RACE reads with MiXCR, one entry per CDR3 protein. This table has about 210,000 distinct CDR3 sequences, over 9.5% appearing once. Turning to this clonotype: Its antigen remains unidentified.

The CDR3 length is 13 residues. Germline V gene sequence: CDR1 MNHNS, CDR2 SASEGT. The J segment lost 3 bases and the V segment lost 8 bases, leaving 6 bases of the junction unmatched. Sample: PBMCs or a T cell subset sorted from them (not recorded which). The source of this sequence is a man aged 18 to 30 who had mild COVID-19 (a few samples of this study predate the infection). Cell type and time point are not known. The V call is TRBV6-1, the J call TRBJ2-7; TRBD1 agrees at 8 bases. CDR3: CASRTGNLYEQYV. The CDR3 DNA is TGTGCCAGCCGGACAGGGAACCTCTACGAGCAGTACGTC.